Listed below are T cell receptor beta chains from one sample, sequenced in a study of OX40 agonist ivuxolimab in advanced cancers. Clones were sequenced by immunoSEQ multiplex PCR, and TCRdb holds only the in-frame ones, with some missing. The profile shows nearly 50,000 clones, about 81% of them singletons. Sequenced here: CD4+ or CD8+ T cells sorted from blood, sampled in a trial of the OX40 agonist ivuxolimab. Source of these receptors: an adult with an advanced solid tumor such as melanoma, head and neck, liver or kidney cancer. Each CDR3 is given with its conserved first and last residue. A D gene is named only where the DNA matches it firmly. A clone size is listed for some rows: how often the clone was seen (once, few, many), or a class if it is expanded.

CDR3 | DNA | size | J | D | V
CASSSSLAAPSRNEQFF | TGTGCCAGCAGCTCGTCTTTAGCGGCCCCTTCTAGGAATGAGCAGTTCTTC | NA | TRBJ2-1 | NA | TRBV11-2
CASSSGTRTIYF | TGTGCCAGCAGCTCCGGGACTAGGACCATATATTTT | NA | TRBJ1-3 | NA | TRBV5-4
CASSPVAGGIAHEQYF | TGCGCCAGCAGCCCCGTAGCGGGAGGTATTGCCCACGAGCAGTACTTC | few | TRBJ2-7 | TRBD2 | TRBV5-1
CAWSGGIGNQPQHF | TGTGCCTGGAGTGGGGGAATCGGGAATCAGCCCCAGCATTTT | medium-sized | TRBJ1-5 | NA | TRBV30
CASRIALGNTEAFF | TGTGCCAGCAGGATAGCCCTGGGGAACACTGAAGCTTTCTTT | NA | TRBJ1-1 | NA | TRBV6-1
CASSPTGTASAQHF | TGTGCCAGCTCACCGACGGGGACGGCCTCAGCCCAGCATTTT | NA | TRBJ1-5 | NA | TRBV18
CASRGTGGQGEQYF | TGTGCCAGCAGGGGAACAGGGGGCCAGGGAGAGCAGTACTTC | few | TRBJ2-7 | TRBD1 | TRBV2
CASSLGSVGYTF | TGTGCCAGCAGCTTGGGATCGGTGGGCTACACCTTC | NA | TRBJ1-2 | NA | TRBV11-2
CASSSPRGTGGGEQYF | TGTGCCAGCAGCTCCCCCCGGGGGACAGGGGGCGGCGAGCAGTACTTC | NA | TRBJ2-7 | TRBD1 | TRBV7-9
CAITEGQGDTGELFF | TGTGCCATCACGGAGGGACAGGGGGACACCGGGGAGCTGTTTTTT | once | TRBJ2-2 | TRBD1 | TRBV10-3
CASSIRENTEAFF | TGTGCCAGTAGTATTAGGGAGAACACTGAAGCTTTCTTT | NA | TRBJ1-1 | NA | TRBV19
CASSSDRTVGYGYTF | TGTGCCAGCAGTTCTGACAGGACTGTTGGCTATGGCTACACCTTC | NA | TRBJ1-2 | NA | TRBV25-1
CASTIGLAGGGSYNEQFF | TGTGCCAGTACCATAGGACTAGCGGGAGGGGGTTCCTACAATGAGCAGTTCTTC | NA | TRBJ2-1 | TRBD2 | TRBV19
CASSLALREQAFF | TGTGCCAGCAGCTTGGCTCTCAGGGAGCAAGCTTTCTTT | NA | TRBJ1-1 | NA | TRBV5-4
CASSLDPELNTGELFF | TGTGCCAGCAGCTTGGATCCGGAGCTGAACACCGGGGAGCTGTTTTTT | NA | TRBJ2-2 | NA | TRBV5-4
CASSLALAGETQYF | TGTGCCAGCAGCTTAGCGCTGGCGGGGGAGACCCAGTACTTC | NA | TRBJ2-5 | NA | TRBV7-9
CASSQGRGLAGVLNEQFF | TGTGCCAGCAGCCAGGGGCGAGGACTAGCGGGAGTCCTCAATGAGCAGTTCTTC | few | TRBJ2-1 | TRBD2 | TRBV4-2
CASSGQGNSPLHF | TGCGCCAGCAGTGGACAGGGTAATTCACCCCTCCACTTT | NA | TRBJ1-6 | TRBD1 | TRBV10-1
CASSPRDVTEAFF | TGTGCCAGCAGCCCTAGGGATGTCACTGAAGCTTTCTTT | few | TRBJ1-1 | NA | TRBV7-9
CASSYMDANYGYTF | TGTGCCAGCAGCTATATGGACGCAAACTATGGCTACACCTTC | NA | TRBJ1-2 | NA | TRBV25-1
CASSSRKGTGGETQYF | TGTGCCAGCAGCTCCCGAAAAGGGACAGGGGGAGAGACCCAGTACTTC | NA | TRBJ2-5 | TRBD1 | TRBV11-2
CASTTQGDLTPLHF | TGTGCCAGCACAACCCAGGGGGACTTGACACCCCTCCACTTT | NA | TRBJ1-6 | TRBD1 | TRBV6-6
CASQSQGGNEKLFF | TGCGCCAGCCAATCGCAGGGGGGAAATGAAAAACTGTTTTTT | NA | TRBJ1-4 | TRBD1 | TRBV5-1
CASSGRTGEFNGELFF | TGCGCCAGCAGTGGCCGGACAGGGGAATTTAATGGGGAGCTGTTTTTT | NA | TRBJ2-2 | TRBD1 | TRBV10-1
CASSPSQGLAGGPAYEQYF | TGTGCCAGCAGCCCCTCACAGGGACTAGCGGGAGGCCCTGCCTACGAGCAGTACTTC | NA | TRBJ2-7 | NA | TRBV21-1
CASSSTGSNYGYTF | TGCGCCAGCAGCTCGACAGGGAGCAACTATGGCTACACCTTC | NA | TRBJ1-2 | TRBD1 | TRBV5-1
CASSVFGGERTDTQYF | TGTGCCAGCAGCGTATTCGGGGGGGAACGCACAGATACGCAGTATTTT | NA | TRBJ2-3 | TRBD2 | TRBV9
CASSETSGAGEQYF | TGTGCCAGCAGCGAAACTTCCGGCGCAGGCGAGCAGTACTTC | NA | TRBJ2-7 | NA | TRBV7-6
CASSEAGGIWEAFF | TGTGCCAGCAGTGAAGCAGGGGGAATTTGGGAAGCTTTCTTT | once | TRBJ1-1 | TRBD1 | TRBV25-1
CASSREPGQSYEQYF | TGTGCCAGCAGCCGCGAACCGGGACAGTCCTACGAGCAGTACTTC | NA | TRBJ2-7 | TRBD1 | TRBV5-4
CASSGNRDGYTF | TGTGCCAGCAGCGGGAACAGGGACGGCTACACCTTC | NA | TRBJ1-2 | NA | TRBV6-4
CASSPDSGSGTGELFF | TGCGCCAGCAGCCCGGACAGCGGGAGTGGCACCGGGGAGCTGTTTTTT | once | TRBJ2-2 | TRBD2 | TRBV5-1
CASSLWLAGGGEQYF | TGTGCCAGCAGCTTATGGCTAGCGGGAGGGGGCGAGCAGTACTTC | NA | TRBJ2-7 | TRBD2 | TRBV11-2
CAWMGGPNTGELFF | TGTGCCTGGATGGGCGGACCGAACACCGGGGAGCTGTTTTTT | once | TRBJ2-2 | NA | TRBV30
CASSPLDRGNTEAFF | TGTGCCAGCAGTCCTCTAGACAGGGGGAACACTGAAGCTTTCTTT | NA | TRBJ1-1 | TRBD1 | TRBV6-6
CAYQGRTGSYNEQFF | TGTGCCTACCAAGGCCGGACAGGCTCCTACAATGAGCAGTTCTTC | NA | TRBJ2-1 | TRBD1 | TRBV30
CAWSLQGDPYNSPLHF | TGTGCCTGGAGCTTACAGGGGGACCCCTATAATTCACCCCTCCACTTT | NA | TRBJ1-6 | TRBD1 | TRBV30
CASSFAGTGGARGYTF | TGTGCCAGCAGCTTCGCCGGGACAGGGGGCGCGAGGGGCTACACCTTC | few | TRBJ1-2 | TRBD1 | TRBV5-4
CASCGTSVDEQYF | TGTGCCAGCTGCGGAACTAGCGTTGACGAGCAGTACTTC | NA | TRBJ2-7 | TRBD2 | TRBV6-1
CASSYSGQAYGYTF | TGTGCCAGCAGTTACTCCGGCCAGGCGTATGGCTACACCTTC | few | TRBJ1-2 | NA | TRBV6-5
CASSANRDSKQETQYF | TGTGCCAGCAGCGCGAACCGGGACTCTAAACAAGAGACCCAGTACTTC | NA | TRBJ2-5 | NA | TRBV9
CASSTRQGDEKLFF | TGTGCCAGCAGTACTCGACAGGGGGATGAAAAACTGTTTTTT | NA | TRBJ1-4 | TRBD1 | TRBV6-6
CASSPLLAGGLYEQYF | TGTGCCAGCTCACCCCTACTAGCGGGAGGGCTCTACGAGCAGTACTTC | NA | TRBJ2-7 | TRBD2 | TRBV18
CASSEVLRVVHEQYF | TGTGCCAGCAGCGAAGTCCTCCGGGTTGTCCACGAGCAGTACTTC | NA | TRBJ2-7 | NA | TRBV21-1
CASSPQPTGELFF | TGTGCCAGCAGCCCCCAACCCACCGGGGAGCTGTTTTTT | NA | TRBJ2-2 | NA | TRBV7-2
CASSPHNRGPATEAFF | TGTGCCAGCTCACCACATAACAGGGGGCCAGCCACTGAAGCTTTCTTT | NA | TRBJ1-1 | TRBD1 | TRBV18
CASSPPRRLSGNTIYF | TGTGCCAGCAGCCCCCCCCGGCGACTCTCTGGAAACACCATATATTTT | many | TRBJ1-3 | NA | TRBV7-9
CASSWDSNGEQFF | TGTGCCAGCAGCTGGGACTCGAACGGAGAGCAGTTCTTC | NA | TRBJ2-1 | NA | TRBV5-6
CASSRQGEGTEAFF | TGTGCCAGCAGTCGACAGGGCGAGGGCACTGAAGCTTTCTTT | NA | TRBJ1-1 | TRBD1 | TRBV5-5
CASSLAITGQGIQYF | TGTGCCAGCAGCTTAGCGATTACGGGACAGGGCATTCAGTACTTC | NA | TRBJ2-4 | TRBD1 | TRBV7-2
CASRGLAGESIDTQYF | TGTGCCAGTAGGGGACTAGCGGGAGAGTCGATAGATACGCAGTATTTT | NA | TRBJ2-3 | TRBD2 | TRBV19
CSVGLAGGGDEFF | TGCAGCGTTGGACTAGCGGGAGGCGGGGATGAGTTCTTC | NA | TRBJ2-1 | TRBD2 | TRBV29-1
CASSLVRRFWGQNTEAFF | TGTGCCAGCAGCTTGGTTCGGCGGTTTTGGGGACAGAACACTGAAGCTTTCTTT | NA | TRBJ1-1 | NA | TRBV5-4
CATLLTPGGDEQFF | TGTGCCACTTTACTAACCCCGGGGGGGGATGAGCAGTTCTTC | NA | TRBJ2-1 | TRBD2 | TRBV5-6